One sample yielded the 6 T cell receptor beta chains listed below, sequenced in a study of T cells expressing NK-cell markers. After re-calling the 5' RACE reads, TCRdb lists one entry per CDR3 protein, DNA absent. The sample's table shows under 500,000 distinct CDR3 sequences. The sample taken for sequencing was blood T cells: a sorted CD56 or NKG2C T cell subset, CD4+ or CD8+ T cells, or bulk PBMC T cells (not recorded which). These receptors all stem from a woman aged 18-69 years in good health.

The CDR3 loop is CASSNDRPGTRETQYF. The chain is built from TRBV6-5 and TRBJ2-5; there is no DNA to check the TCRdb D call of TRBD2. Germline CDR1 reads MNHEY; CDR2 reads SVGAGI. This CDR3 region has 16 residues.

This chain connects TRBV20-1 to TRBJ2-3; TCRdb gives TRBD1 as the D gene, but with no DNA this cannot be confirmed. The germline V gene has CDR1 DFQATT and CDR2 SNEGSKA (reference sequence). The CDR3 is 16 amino acids. CDR3 loop: CSARDRGSARTDTQYF.

This sequence joins TRBV11-2 and TRBJ2-5; no DNA is available, so the TRBD1 call from TCRdb remains unchecked. The CDR3 extends over 15 amino acids. Germline V CDR1 and CDR2: SGHAT, FQNNGV. CDR3 loop: CASSLDRDRPETQYF.

This chain connects TRBV7-9 to TRBJ1-6. Germline V lookup: CDR1 SEHNR, CDR2 FQNEAQ (reference sequence). The CDR3 is 15 amino acids. The CDR3 loop reads CASSRYSTGNSPLHF.

The rearrangement uses TRBV6-5 and TRBJ2-1; TCRdb's D call of TRBD2 is untestable without DNA. The length of the CDR3 is 13 residues. Germline V gene data show CDR1 as MNHEY and CDR2 as SVGAGI. The CDR3 loop is CASSYSTAGEQFF.

The chain employs TRBV5-4 and TRBJ2-7; the D call from TCRdb, TRBD1, cannot be confirmed without DNA. CDR1 is SGHNT and CDR2 is YYREEE in the germline V gene (reference sequence). This CDR3 is built from 13 residues. The CDR3 reads CASRPGTGFEQYF.